What follows is one TCR beta chain and its context. The sample is drawn from a study of blood T cell repertoires in COVID-19. Across the whole study: Collection of acute and convalescent COVID-19 samples took place in the United States, Italy and Spain.

Sequencing was performed with immunoSEQ multiplex PCR; in TCRdb, only in-frame clones are kept and a portion is missing. The data show 400,000 to 450,000 clones, about 91% seen once. V lost 5 bases, J lost 8 bases, and 9 bases lay in between. The CDR3 consists of 11 residues. Germline loops: CDR1 MDHEN, CDR2 SYDVKM. The sample was peripheral blood. The gene calls are TRBV28 and TRBJ1-1; D perhaps matches TRBD1 (5 bases). This sequence was found in a woman in her thirties or forties with COVID-19, enrolled during active disease. CDR3 amino acids: CASSKTDEAFF. The CDR3 region has the DNA TGTGCCAGCAGTAAGACAGACGAAGCTTTCTTT.